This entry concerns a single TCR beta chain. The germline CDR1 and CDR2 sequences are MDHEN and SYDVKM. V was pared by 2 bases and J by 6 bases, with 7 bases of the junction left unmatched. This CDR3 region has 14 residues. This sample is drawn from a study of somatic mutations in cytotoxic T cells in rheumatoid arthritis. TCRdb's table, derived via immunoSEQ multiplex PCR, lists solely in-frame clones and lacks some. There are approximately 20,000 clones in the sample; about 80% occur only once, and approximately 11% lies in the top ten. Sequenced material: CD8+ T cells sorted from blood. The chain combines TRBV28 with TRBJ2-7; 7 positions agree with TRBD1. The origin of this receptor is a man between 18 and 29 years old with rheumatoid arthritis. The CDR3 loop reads CASSLSNRGAEQYF. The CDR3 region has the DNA TGTGCCAGCAGTTTAAGTAACAGGGGTGCCGAGCAGTACTTC.